This entry is about one T cell receptor beta chain. Its antigen remains unidentified. Germline-derived CDR1 and CDR2 are LNHNV and YYDKDF (reference sequence). Trimming removed 0 bases from V and 4 bases from J, with 13 bases in between. There are 15 residues in the CDR3. This entry is derived from a study of T cell responses to AZD1222 COVID-19 vaccine. Repertoires were generated with immunoSEQ multiplex PCR, while TCRdb's copy carries only in-frame clones and drops some. In the table there are some 120,000 clones, 70% to 90% of which are singletons. Study-level points and caveats: Baseline serostatus was positive in only six AZD1222 recipients. Repertoires in all cases were sampled only once the peak T cell response had passed. The study found vaccine-associated CD4 TCRs spanning spike, dominant at 160-218 and 743-854. Possibly, clonal diversity was underestimated; donors were largely white British and included more females.

This clonotype was sampled from an adult in good health. The sample in question was peripheral blood, obtained on day 0 of MenACWY control vaccination. The chain has TRBV15 and TRBJ2-7; D is perhaps TRBD2 (6 bases). This CDR3 is CATSRDLSGRYEQYF. The CDR3 coding sequence is TGTGCCACCAGCAGAGATCTTAGCGGAAGATACGAGCAGTACTTC.